What follows are 24 T cell receptor beta chains derived from one specimen sequenced in a study of cytomegalovirus exposure and HLA in healthy donors. Repertoires were generated with immunoSEQ multiplex PCR, while TCRdb's copy carries only in-frame clones and drops some. The table lists 150,000 to 200,000 clones, about 83% of them singletons. Specimen: PBMCs. The receptors were gathered from a woman under 30 in good health and CMV-seronegative.

This chain joins TRBV15 and TRBJ1-2; tentatively, D is TRBD1 (5 bases). The CDR3 is 11 residues long. V lost 7 bases to trimming and J lost 3 bases, with 6 bases between them. Germline CDR1 is LNHNV and CDR2 is YYDKDF (reference sequence). The CDR3 spells CATKGDYGYTF. CDR3 nucleotide sequence: TGTGCCACCAAAGGGGACTATGGCTACACCTTC.

The chain links TRBV10-3 to TRBJ1-4, with TRBD1 identical over 7 bases. The CDR3 totals 14 residues. V shed 3 bases and J 8 bases; nucleotides not matched to a gene: 6. Germline V gene lookup returns CDR1 ENHRY and CDR2 SYGVKD. The CDR3 here is CAISDAGGREKLFF. The CDR3 DNA follows: TGTGCCATCAGTGATGCAGGGGGTCGGGAAAAACTGTTTTTT.

The gene calls are TRBV9 and TRBJ2-1; 7 nucleotides match TRBD2. CDR3 size: 17 residues. V dropped 0 bases and J dropped 0; count of bases not matched to a gene: 6. Germline-derived CDR1 and CDR2 are SGDLS and YYNGEE. CDR3 nucleotides: TGTGCCAGCAGCGTAGGACGGGGGGTAAACTCCTACAATGAGCAGTTCTTC. Translating gives CASSVGRGVNSYNEQFF.

This clone showed up just once. This chain joins TRBV29-1 and TRBJ1-1; 8 nucleotides agree with TRBD1. V trimming: 7 bases; J trimming: 5 bases; junction bases outside the gene matches: 6. The CDR3 length is 12 residues. Germline V lookup: CDR1 SQVTM, CDR2 ANQGSEA. Here the CDR3 DNA reads TGCAGCGGCCACAGGGGGAGGACTGAAGCTTTCTTT. It codes for CSGHRGRTEAFF. Looking up the rest from reference TRBV29-1 and TRBJ1-1 gives the full variable domain: SAVISQKPSRDICQRGTSLTIQCQVDSQVTMMFWYRQQPGQSLTLIATANQGSEATYESGFVIDKFPISRPNLTFSTLTVSNMSPEDSSIYLCSGHRGRTEAFFGQGTRLTVV.

The count of this clone is one. The J gene is TRBJ2-7, the V gene TRBV19; TRBD1 agrees at 7 bases. Germline V gives CDR1 LNHDA, CDR2 SQIVND (reference sequence). The V gene end was trimmed by 9 bases and the J gene end by 7 bases; junction bases not matched to a gene: 18. There are 15 residues in the CDR3. The CDR3 loop reads CASRGPGQTRTEQYF. Written as DNA, the CDR3 is TGTGCCAGCAGGGGCCCGGGACAGACCAGAACTGAGCAGTACTTC. Supplemented by reference TRBV19 and TRBJ2-7, the full variable domain reads DGGITQSPKYLFRKEGQNVTLSCEQNLNHDAMYWYRQDPGQGLRLIYYSQIVNDFQKGDIAEGYSVSREKKESFPLTVTSAQKNPTAFYLCASRGPGQTRTEQYFGPGTRLTVT.

V gene TRBV7-2 combines with J gene TRBJ2-7; 10 bases match TRBD1. CDR1 and CDR2 (germline): SGHTA, FQGNSA. This CDR3 spans 18 amino acids. V gave up 0 bases and J gave up 3 bases; unmatched junction bases: 11. The chain's CDR3 is CASSLAREGWTGGYEQYF. The CDR3 region has the DNA TGTGCCAGCAGCTTAGCCAGAGAAGGGTGGACAGGGGGCTACGAGCAGTACTTC.

This chain links TRBV9 with TRBJ2-3; D gene ambiguous. V was pared by 0 bases and J by 6 bases, with 11 bases between. This CDR3 has 14 amino acids. Germline V lookup: CDR1 SGDLS, CDR2 YYNGEE. CDR3: CASSVDRAWDTQYF. The CDR3 DNA sequence: TGTGCCAGCAGCGTAGATCGAGCATGGGATACGCAGTATTTT.

The chain's CDR3 is CASLSASGFTDTQYF. The CDR3 nucleotides are TGTGCCAGCCTTTCCGCTAGCGGGTTCACAGATACGCAGTATTTT. The chain combines TRBV6-6 with TRBJ2-3; 8 bases map to TRBD2. The germline V gene has CDR1 MNHNY and CDR2 SVGAGI (reference sequence). CDR3 length: 15 residues. The V segment lost 8 bases and the J segment 2 bases; nucleotides outside the gene matches: 9.

The chain recombines TRBV5-5 with TRBJ1-2, with D uncertain. Germline V gene sequence: CDR1 SGHKS, CDR2 YYEKEE (reference sequence). The CDR3 covers 13 residues. The V gene lost 1 base and the J gene lost 0 bases, with 4 bases spanning the gap. For the CDR3, the DNA is TGTGCCAGCAGCTTGACAACTAACTATGGCTACACCTTC. Its protein product is CASSLTTNYGYTF. The complete variable domain, with remaining parts taken from reference TRBV5-5 and TRBJ1-2, reads DAGVTQSPTHLIKTRGQQVTLRCSPISGHKSVSWYQQVLGQGPQFIFQYYEKEERGRGNFPDRFSARQFPNYSSELNVNALLLGDSALYLCASSLTTNYGYTFGSGTRLTVV.

The chain is built from TRBV9 and TRBJ2-7; D gene uncertain. CDR3 length equals 14 residues. Trimming shortened V by 1 base and J by 0 bases, and 8 bases separated the two germline ends. The germline CDR1 and CDR2 sequences are SGDLS and YYNGEE. CDR3 sequence: CASSVFDNSYEQYF. The CDR3 DNA is TGTGCCAGCAGCGTATTCGACAACTCCTACGAGCAGTACTTC.

The chain links TRBV6-5 to TRBJ2-7; 8 nucleotides line up with TRBD1. The CDR3 contains 14 residues. V was clipped by 8 bases and J by 4 bases; unmatched bases: 10. The germline gives CDR1 MNHEY, CDR2 SVGAGI. The CDR3 DNA sequence: TGTGCCAGCTCCCCCTACGGACAGGGTTACGAGCAGTACTTC. This encodes CASSPYGQGYEQYF.

This clone was counted a single time. The same CDR3 is also encoded by other DNA sequences in this sample. This chain connects TRBV5-4 to TRBJ2-5; no clear D. The CDR3 contains 13 residues. Germline V gene sequence: CDR1 SGHNT, CDR2 YYREEE (reference sequence). V was cut by 0 bases and J by 3 bases, with 6 bases left in between. CDR3 in DNA: TGTGCCAGCAGCTTGGCTCGAGAAGAGACCCAGTACTTC. Translating gives CASSLAREETQYF.

The gene calls are TRBV2 and TRBJ1-5; no firm D call. Trimming took off 4 bases at V and 5 bases at J, with 9 bases between the two ends. The germline V gene encodes CDR1 SNHLY and CDR2 FYNNEI. CDR3 size: 13 residues. The CDR3 loop is CASSVGRDQPQHF. Written as DNA, the CDR3 is TGTGCCAGCAGTGTGGGGAGAGATCAGCCCCAGCATTTT.

The CDR3 DNA sequence: TGTGCCAGCTCACCACCAGTAGGGGACACTGAAGCTTTCTTT. It yields the protein CASSPPVGDTEAFF. The chain has TRBV18 and TRBJ1-1, with D possibly matching TRBD1 (5 bases). V lost 0 bases and J 3 bases, leaving 8 bases between the germline ends. This CDR3 has 14 amino acids. CDR1 and CDR2 (germline): KGHSH, LQKENI. The whole variable domain, filled in from reference TRBV18 and TRBJ1-1, reads NAGVMQNPRHLVRRRGQEARLRCSPMKGHSHVYWYRQLPEEGLKFMVYLQKENIIDESGMPKERFSAEFPKEGPSILRIQQVVRGDSAAYFCASSPPVGDTEAFFGQGTRLTVV.

V and J are TRBV6-1 and TRBJ2-7, with TRBD2 as a possible D gene (5 bases). V was trimmed by 4 bases and J by 3 bases, leaving 10 bases between them. Germline-derived CDR1 and CDR2 are MNHNS and SASEGT. The CDR3 loop spans 13 amino acids. The DNA for the CDR3 is TGTGCCAGCAGTGTAGAACGGGGCTACGAGCAGTACTTC. Its protein is CASSVERGYEQYF.

The chain recombines TRBV4-2 with TRBJ1-3; D uncertain. There are 16 residues in the CDR3. V lost 1 base and J 0 bases, leaving 10 bases between the germline ends. Germline V lookup: CDR1 LGHNA, CDR2 YNFKEQ. The CDR3 DNA follows: TGTGCCAGCAGCCAAGCCTACAGAGACTCTGGAAACACCATATATTTT. Translated, it gives CASSQAYRDSGNTIYF.

This rearrangement joins TRBV11-2 to TRBJ1-1; possibly TRBD1 for D (5 bases). Trimming shortened V by 0 bases and J by 1 base, and 9 bases separated the two germline ends. The CDR3 contains 15 residues. Germline CDR1 is SGHAT and CDR2 is FQNNGV. In DNA form, the CDR3 reads TGTGCCAGCAGCTTAGAGCCAGGGCCGAACACTGAAGCTTTCTTT. Translating it yields CASSLEPGPNTEAFF.

The rearrangement joins TRBV5-1 to TRBJ2-1; 7 bases map to TRBD2. The germline V gene encodes CDR1 SGHRS and CDR2 YFSETQ. The CDR3 has 16 residues. J gave up 8 bases and V 3 bases, and 14 bases lay outside the gene matches. The CDR3 DNA sequence: TGCGCCAGCAGCTCCCCACTTACTAGCGTCGGCGATGAGCAGTTCTTC. Protein product: CASSSPLTSVGDEQFF.

This chain links TRBV6-4 with TRBJ1-4; D perhaps matches TRBD1 (6 bases). The CDR3 has 13 residues. The V and J ends lost 6 bases and 5 bases respectively, with 10 bases between them. CDR1 and CDR2 (germline): MRHNA, SNTAGT. CDR3 sequence reads: CASSRQENEKLFF. DNA for the CDR3: TGTGCCAGCAGCCGACAGGAGAATGAAAAACTGTTTTTT.

The chain combines TRBV7-9 with TRBJ2-7; maybe TRBD2 (6 bases). This CDR3 comprises 14 residues. Germline values: CDR1 SEHNR, CDR2 FQNEAQ (reference sequence). Trimming left V 6 bases short and J 3 bases short, with 15 bases between. DNA for the CDR3: TGTGCCAGCAGTTCCCGGGAGAAAAACTACGAGCAGTACTTC. Residues: CASSSREKNYEQYF. The variable domain in full, with the rest retrieved from reference TRBV7-9 and TRBJ2-7, is DTGVSQNPRHKITKRGQNVTFRCDPISEHNRLYWYRQTLGQGPEFLTYFQNEAQLEKSRLLSDRFSAERPKGSFSTLEIQRTEQGDSAMYLCASSSREKNYEQYFGPGTRLTVT.

The chain recombines TRBV5-1 with TRBJ1-5; 7 bases are shared with TRBD1. The CDR3 has 14 residues. From germline, CDR1 is SGHRS and CDR2 YFSETQ. V lost 4 bases and J lost 5; bases outside the gene matches: 6. The CDR3 region has the DNA TGCGCCAGCAGCCCCGGACAGGCCCATCAGCCCCAGCATTTT. This sequence encodes CASSPGQAHQPQHF.

The CDR3 loop reads CASSWGEVAKNIQYF. CDR3 nucleotides: TGTGCCAGCAGTTGGGGGGAAGTAGCCAAAAACATTCAGTACTTC. This chain connects TRBV2 to TRBJ2-4; maybe TRBD2 (6 bases). CDR1 is SNHLY, CDR2 FYNNEI, per germline. The CDR3 consists of 15 residues. V was cut by 5 bases and J by 0 bases, with 11 bases left in between. Full variable domain (remainder filled in from reference TRBV2 and TRBJ2-4): EPEVTQTPSHQVTQMGQEVILRCVPISNHLYFYWYRQILGQKVEFLVSFYNNEISEKSEIFDDQFSVERPDGSNFTLKIRSTKLEDSAMYFCASSWGEVAKNIQYFGAGTRLSVL.

The chain links TRBV27 to TRBJ2-2; D is uncertain. Deletions cut 5 bases from V and 3 bases from J, with 16 bases between. The CDR3 runs 16 residues. Germline V gives CDR1 MNHEY, CDR2 SMNVEV (reference sequence). The CDR3 loop is CASSPPPGPDTGELFF. The CDR3 nucleotides are TGTGCCAGCAGTCCGCCGCCGGGTCCGGACACCGGGGAGCTGTTTTTT.

The chain combines TRBV19 with TRBJ2-6; D is possibly TRBD1 (6 bases). The V gene's germline CDR1 is LNHDA and CDR2 SQIVND (reference sequence). This CDR3 comprises 17 residues. V lost 7 bases and J 0 bases, leaving 16 bases between the germline ends. The CDR3: CASTPILGGSGANVLTF. DNA for the CDR3: TGTGCCAGTACCCCCATCTTAGGGGGCTCTGGGGCCAACGTCCTGACTTTC. Using reference TRBV19 and TRBJ2-6 for the parts outside the CDR3, the full variable domain is DGGITQSPKYLFRKEGQNVTLSCEQNLNHDAMYWYRQDPGQGLRLIYYSQIVNDFQKGDIAEGYSVSREKKESFPLTVTSAQKNPTAFYLCASTPILGGSGANVLTFGAGSRLTVL.